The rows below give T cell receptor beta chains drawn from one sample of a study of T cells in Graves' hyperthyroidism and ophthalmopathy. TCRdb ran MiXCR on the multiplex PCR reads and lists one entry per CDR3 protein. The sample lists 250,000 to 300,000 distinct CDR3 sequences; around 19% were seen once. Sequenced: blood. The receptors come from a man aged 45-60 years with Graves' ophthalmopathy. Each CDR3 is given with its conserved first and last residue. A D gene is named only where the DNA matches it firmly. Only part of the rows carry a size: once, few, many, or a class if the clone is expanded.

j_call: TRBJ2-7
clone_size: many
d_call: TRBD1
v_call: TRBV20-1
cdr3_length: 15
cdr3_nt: TGCAGTGCTGGACAGCGGGACAGGGCTTCCGACGAGCAGTACTTC
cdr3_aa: CSAGQRDRASDEQYF

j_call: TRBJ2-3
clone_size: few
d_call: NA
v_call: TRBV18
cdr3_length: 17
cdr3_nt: TGTGCCAGCTCACCACCGAGTAGAATAGCGGCCACAGATACGCAGTATTTT
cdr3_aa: CASSPPSRIAATDTQYF

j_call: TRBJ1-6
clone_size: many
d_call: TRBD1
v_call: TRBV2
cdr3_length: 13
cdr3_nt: TGTGCCAGCAGTCCGACAGGGGGCTCACCCCTCCACTTT
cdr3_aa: CASSPTGGSPLHF

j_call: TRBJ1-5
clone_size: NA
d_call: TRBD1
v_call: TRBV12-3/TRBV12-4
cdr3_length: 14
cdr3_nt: TGTGCCAGCACCAAAGGACAGGGAGATCAGCCCCAGCATTTT
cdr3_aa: CASTKGQGDQPQHF

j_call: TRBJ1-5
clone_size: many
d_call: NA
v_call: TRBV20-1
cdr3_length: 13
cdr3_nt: TGCAGTGCTAGAGACCCAGGGAACCAGCCCCAGCATTTT
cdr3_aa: CSARDPGNQPQHF

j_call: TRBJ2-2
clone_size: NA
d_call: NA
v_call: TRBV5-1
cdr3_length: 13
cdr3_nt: TGCGCCAGCAGCTTGGACGTCGATCAGGAGCTGTTTTTT
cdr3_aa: CASSLDVDQELFF

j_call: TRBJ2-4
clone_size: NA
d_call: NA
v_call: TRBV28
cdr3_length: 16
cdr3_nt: TGTGCCAGCAGTTTGCTTACAGGACTAGCCAAAAACATTCAGTACTTC
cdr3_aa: CASSLLTGLAKNIQYF

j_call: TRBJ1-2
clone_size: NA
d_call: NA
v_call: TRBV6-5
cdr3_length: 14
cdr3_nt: TGTGCCAGCAGTTACTCCGCCGGGGGCTATGGCTACACCTTC
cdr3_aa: CASSYSAGGYGYTF

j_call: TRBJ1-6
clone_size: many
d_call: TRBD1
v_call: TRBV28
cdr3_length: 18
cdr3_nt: TGTGCCAGCAGCCTTACCCGAGGGACAGGTGGAGATAATTCACCCCTCCACTTT
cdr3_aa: CASSLTRGTGGDNSPLHF

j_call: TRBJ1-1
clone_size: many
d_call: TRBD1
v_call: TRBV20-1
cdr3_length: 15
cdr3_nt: TGCAGTGCTAGAGATCCCGGGACAGGGGACACTGAAGCTTTCTTT
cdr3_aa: CSARDPGTGDTEAFF

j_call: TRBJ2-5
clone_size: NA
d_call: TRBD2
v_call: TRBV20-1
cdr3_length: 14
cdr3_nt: TGCAGTGCCCGAGCGGGAGACCGTCGAGAGACCCAGTACTTC
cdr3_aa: CSARAGDRRETQYF

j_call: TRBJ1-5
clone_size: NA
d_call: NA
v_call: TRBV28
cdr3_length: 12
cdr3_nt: TGTGCCAGCAGCCCCAATCGGGACACCCAGCATTTT
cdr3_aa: CASSPNRDTQHF

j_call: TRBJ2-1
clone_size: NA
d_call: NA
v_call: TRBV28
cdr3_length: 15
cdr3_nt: TGTGCCAGCAGTTTAGTAACCAACTCCCACAATGAGCAGTTCTTC
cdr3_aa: CASSLVTNSHNEQFF

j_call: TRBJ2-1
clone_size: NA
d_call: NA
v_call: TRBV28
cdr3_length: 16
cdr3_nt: TGTGCCAGCAGTCCCGATACTGAGAGCTCCTACAATGAGCAGTTCTTC
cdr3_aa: CASSPDTESSYNEQFF

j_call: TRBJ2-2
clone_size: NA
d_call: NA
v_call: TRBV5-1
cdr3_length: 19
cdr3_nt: TGCGCCAGCAGCCCGGGGATCTTTATAATAGCTTCGAACACCGGGGAGCTGTTTTTT
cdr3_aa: CASSPGIFIIASNTGELFF

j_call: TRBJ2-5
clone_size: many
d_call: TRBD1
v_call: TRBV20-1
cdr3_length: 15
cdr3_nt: TGCAGTGCTAGAGTAGGGACAGTATTCCAAGAGACCCAGTACTTC
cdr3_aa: CSARVGTVFQETQYF

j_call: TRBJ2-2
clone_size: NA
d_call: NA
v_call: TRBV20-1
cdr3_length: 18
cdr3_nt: TGCAGTGCTAGAGGTCCTCTCCCGGGAGAGACAGGGTTCAGGGAGCTGTTTTTT
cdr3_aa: CSARGPLPGETGFRELFF

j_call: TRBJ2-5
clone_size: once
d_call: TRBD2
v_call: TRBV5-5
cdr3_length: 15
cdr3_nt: TGTGCCAGCAGCCTCTCGACTAGCGGGGGGGAGACCCAGTACTTC
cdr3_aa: CASSLSTSGGETQYF

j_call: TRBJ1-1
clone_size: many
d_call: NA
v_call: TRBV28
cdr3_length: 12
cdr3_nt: TGTGCCAGCAGTTTGGGAACCTTTGAAGCTTTCTTT
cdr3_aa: CASSLGTFEAFF

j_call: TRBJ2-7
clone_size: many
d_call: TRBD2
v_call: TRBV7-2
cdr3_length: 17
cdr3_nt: TGTGCCAGCAGCTTAGGAGGGTCTAGCGGGAGGGTAAACGAGCAGTACTTC
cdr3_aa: CASSLGGSSGRVNEQYF

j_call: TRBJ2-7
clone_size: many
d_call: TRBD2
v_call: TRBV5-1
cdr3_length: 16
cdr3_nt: TGCGCCAGCAGCCCCGGACTAGCGGGCAACCCCTACGAGCAGTACTTC
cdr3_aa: CASSPGLAGNPYEQYF

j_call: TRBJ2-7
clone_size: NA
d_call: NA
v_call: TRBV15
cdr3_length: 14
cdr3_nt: TGTGCCACCTCGCTAGGGACACCGACCTACGAGCAGTACTTC
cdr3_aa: CATSLGTPTYEQYF

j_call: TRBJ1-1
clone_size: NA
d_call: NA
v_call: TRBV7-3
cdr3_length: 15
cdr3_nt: TGTGCCAGCAGCTTGACTCCCATTACGAACACTGAAGCTTTCTTT
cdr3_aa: CASSLTPITNTEAFF

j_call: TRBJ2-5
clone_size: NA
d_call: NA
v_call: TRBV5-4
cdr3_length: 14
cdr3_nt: TGTGCCAGCAGCTGGGCTGGGAGTGAAGAGACCCAGTACTTC
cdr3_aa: CASSWAGSEETQYF

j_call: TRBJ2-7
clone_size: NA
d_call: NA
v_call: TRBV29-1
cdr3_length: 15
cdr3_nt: TGCAGCGTTGAAGACGCGAAGGCGAGCTCCTACGAGCAGTACTTC
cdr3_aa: CSVEDAKASSYEQYF

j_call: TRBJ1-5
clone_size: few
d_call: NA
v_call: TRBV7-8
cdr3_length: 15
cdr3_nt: TGTGCCAGCAGCTTAACCGGGATCAGCAATCAGCCCCAGCATTTT
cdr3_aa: CASSLTGISNQPQHF

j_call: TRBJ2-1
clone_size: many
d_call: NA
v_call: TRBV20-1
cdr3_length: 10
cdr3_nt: TGCAGTGCTAGTGACTATGAGCAGTTCTTC
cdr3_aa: CSASDYEQFF

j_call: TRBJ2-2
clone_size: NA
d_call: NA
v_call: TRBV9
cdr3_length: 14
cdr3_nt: TGTGCCAGCAGCGTAGAGGGGCTGGGCGGGGAGCTGTTTTTT
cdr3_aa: CASSVEGLGGELFF

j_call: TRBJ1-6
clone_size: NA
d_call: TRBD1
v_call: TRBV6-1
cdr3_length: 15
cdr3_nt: TGTGCCAGCAGTGGGGACAGGGGGCCTAATTCACCCCTCCACTTT
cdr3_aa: CASSGDRGPNSPLHF

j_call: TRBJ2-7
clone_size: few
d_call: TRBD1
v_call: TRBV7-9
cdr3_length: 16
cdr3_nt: TGTGCCAGCAGCTTTTTCGGCAGGGGGATGGGCTACGAGCAGTACTTC
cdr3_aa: CASSFFGRGMGYEQYF

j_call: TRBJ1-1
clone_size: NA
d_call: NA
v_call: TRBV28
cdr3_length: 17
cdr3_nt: TGTGCCAGCAGTTCTGAGCGAATTCCCCGGTCTAACACTGAAGCTTTCTTT
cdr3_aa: CASSSERIPRSNTEAFF

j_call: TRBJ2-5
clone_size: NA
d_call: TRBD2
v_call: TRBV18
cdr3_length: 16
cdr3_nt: TGTGCCAGCTCACCAAATCAGGCCAGCGGGGAGGAGACCCAGTACTTC
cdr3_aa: CASSPNQASGEETQYF

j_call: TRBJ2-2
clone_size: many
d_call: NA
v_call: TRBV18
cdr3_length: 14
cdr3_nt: TGTGCCAGCTCACCACGGGCAGGGGCCGGGGAGCTGTTTTTT
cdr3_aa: CASSPRAGAGELFF

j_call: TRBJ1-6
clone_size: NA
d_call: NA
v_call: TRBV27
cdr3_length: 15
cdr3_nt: TGTGCCAGCAGTTTCCTGACAGCCAGACTCTCACCCCTCCACTTT
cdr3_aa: CASSFLTARLSPLHF

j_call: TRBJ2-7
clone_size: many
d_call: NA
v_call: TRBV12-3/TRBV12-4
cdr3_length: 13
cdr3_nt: TGTGCCAGCAGACACAGACAGGCTTACGAGCAGTACTTC
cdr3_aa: CASRHRQAYEQYF

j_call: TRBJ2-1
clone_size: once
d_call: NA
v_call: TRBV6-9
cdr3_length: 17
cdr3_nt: TGTGCCAGCAGTTACGGCCCCGGGACACGAAATAACAATGAGCAGTTCTTC
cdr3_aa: CASSYGPGTRNNNEQFF

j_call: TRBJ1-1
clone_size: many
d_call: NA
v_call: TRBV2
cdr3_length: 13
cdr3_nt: TGTGCCAGCAGTGGCGAAGGGCAGACTGAAGCTTTCTTT
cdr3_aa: CASSGEGQTEAFF

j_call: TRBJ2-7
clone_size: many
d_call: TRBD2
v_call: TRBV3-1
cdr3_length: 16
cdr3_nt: TGTGCCAGCAGCCGCCGGACTAGCGGACTCCCCAACGAGCAGTACTTC
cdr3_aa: CASSRRTSGLPNEQYF

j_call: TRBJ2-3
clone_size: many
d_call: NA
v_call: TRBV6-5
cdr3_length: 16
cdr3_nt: TGTGCCAGCAGTTACTCGCTAGGAGGGGGAGGAGATACGCAGTATTTT
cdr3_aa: CASSYSLGGGGDTQYF

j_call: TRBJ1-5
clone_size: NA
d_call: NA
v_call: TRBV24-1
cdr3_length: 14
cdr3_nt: TGTGCCACCAGTGATTGGCAGCGCAATCAGCCCCAGCATTTT
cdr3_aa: CATSDWQRNQPQHF

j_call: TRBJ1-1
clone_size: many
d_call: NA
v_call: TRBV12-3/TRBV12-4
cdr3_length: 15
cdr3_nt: TGTGCCAGCAGCCCCACGAGGGGGGGGAACACTGAAGCTTTCTTT
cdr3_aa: CASSPTRGGNTEAFF

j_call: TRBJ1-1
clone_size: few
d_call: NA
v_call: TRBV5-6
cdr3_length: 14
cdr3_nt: TGTGCCAGCAGCTTGGTTGTAGTCGGCACTGAAGCTTTCTTT
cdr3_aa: CASSLVVVGTEAFF

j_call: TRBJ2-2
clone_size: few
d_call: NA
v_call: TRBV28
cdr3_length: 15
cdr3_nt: TGTGCCAGCAGCCGTGGACAAACGAACACCGGGGAGCTGTTTTTT
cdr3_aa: CASSRGQTNTGELFF

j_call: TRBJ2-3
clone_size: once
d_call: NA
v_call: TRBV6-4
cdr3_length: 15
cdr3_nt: TGTGCCAGCAGTGACTCGATGGGCGGCACAGATACGCAGTATTTT
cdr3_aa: CASSDSMGGTDTQYF

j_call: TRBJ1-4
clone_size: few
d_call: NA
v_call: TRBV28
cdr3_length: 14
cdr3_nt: TGTGCCAGCAGTTCCCCGGGGTGGGATGAAAAACTGTTTTTT
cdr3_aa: CASSSPGWDEKLFF

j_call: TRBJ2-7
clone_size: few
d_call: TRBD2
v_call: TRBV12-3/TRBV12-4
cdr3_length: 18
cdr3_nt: TGTGCCAGCAGCCTTTGGGTGTCACCGGGACTAGCGGACTACGAGCAGTACTTC
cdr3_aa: CASSLWVSPGLADYEQYF